This T cell receptor beta chain was documented in a study of CXCR3-negative and CXCR3-positive naive CD8 T cells. As for the study in general: A total of 130 million to 150 million TRB reads was generated, with about 1.5 +/- 0.3 million per library.

General study findings and limits: More hydrophobic TRB CDR3s were found in CXCR3-positive naive cells than in CXCR3-negative naive cells. The TRBV-TRBJ usage of naive CXCR3-negative and CXCR3-positive cells was similar, but that of memory cells differed.

With respect to this clonotype: Its matching antigen is unknown.

Through 5' RACE with UMI labels, the TRB cDNA libraries were prepared. TCRdb re-called the 5' RACE reads and shows each CDR3 protein once, DNA omitted. The sample spans around 81,000 distinct CDR3 sequences; the ten largest clones claim about 1.4%. Sample: naive CXCR3- CD8+ T cells from blood. Subset in this sample: CD45RO-CCR7+CD27+CD95- naive CD8+ T cells lacking CXCR3 (TNR3-). This sequence was found in a human donor in good health. Some clones in this sample may be carry-over from other donors' samples.

The CDR3 here is CASSLGQGMDEQYF. This chain links TRBV7-3 with TRBJ2-7; with no DNA, the TCRdb D assignment of TRBD1 cannot be verified. The germline V gene has CDR1 SGHTA and CDR2 FQGTGA. CDR3 size: 14 residues.